This T cell receptor beta chain was sequenced in a study of cytomegalovirus exposure and HLA in healthy donors. Study-level background: An early data release held tens of millions of unique TCRs from HLA-typed donors. Whole-study results and caveats: A later analysis linked a missense DCLRE1C variant to TCR beta V- and J-gene trimming.

Primers for the PCR totalled 60 Vbeta and 13 Jbeta. Only in-frame clones appear in the TCRdb table, and some are missing; sequencing was by immunoSEQ multiplex PCR. The table has approximately 100,000 clones, around 82% seen once; the top ten hold under 2.5%. The donors were healthy bone marrow donors. Donors counted as nominally healthy when sampled, yet unrecorded immune exposures were likely. On this clone: The antigen is undetermined.

Germline V gene lookup returns CDR1 SGHNT and CDR2 YYREEE (reference sequence). The V segment lost 0 bases and the J segment 1 base; nucleotides outside the gene matches: 8. This CDR3 contains 20 residues. Sequencing was done on a sample of PBMCs. The receptor was isolated from a man younger than 30 in good health and CMV-seronegative. The chain combines TRBV5-4 with TRBJ2-1, with TRBD2 matching over 15 bases. The CDR3 spells CASSLGGGLAGGTSYNEQFF. The CDR3 DNA reads TGTGCCAGCAGCTTGGGTGGGGGACTAGCGGGGGGTACGTCCTACAATGAGCAGTTCTTC.